Below, 17 T cell receptor beta chains from the same sample are listed, as sequenced in a study of regulatory T cells in long-lasting Graves disease. Time point noted: newly diagnosed GD, antithyroid drugs for less than 3 months. Following extraction of RNA from PBMCs, that RNA was used to make the TCR library. Arm-PCR with iRepertoire HTBI primers amplified the CDR3 regions for these TCR beta libraries. In TCRdb, the multiplex PCR reads were re-called with MiXCR into one record per CDR3 protein. The sample has around 400,000 distinct CDR3 sequences; roughly 10% are singletons. This sample also appeared in a second study, on T cells in Graves' hyperthyroidism and ophthalmopathy.

Material: peripheral blood mononuclear cells (PBMCs), obtained at new diagnosis, from a patient treated with antithyroid drugs. The receptors shown here come from a woman under 30 with Graves disease.

This CDR3 reads CASSASPGTAYEQYV. CDR3 DNA sequence: TGTGCCAGTAGTGCCTCTCCCGGGACAGCATACGAGCAGTACGTC. This chain links TRBV19 with TRBJ2-7; 7 bases are shared with TRBD1. This CDR3 is built from 15 residues. The germline CDR1 and CDR2 sequences are LNHDA and SQIVND (reference sequence). Germline trimming cut 5 bases from V and 4 bases from J; bases unmatched to any gene: 11.

The chain has TRBV19 and TRBJ2-1; 10 bases match TRBD1. Trimming cost V 7 bases and J 15 bases; bases outside gene matches: 3. The CDR3 length is 10 residues. Looked up from germline, CDR1 is LNHDA and CDR2 is SQIVND (reference sequence). CDR3 bases: TGTGCCAGTATAGGACAGGGGGTGTTCTTC. It encodes CASIGQGVFF. Supplemented by reference TRBV19 and TRBJ2-1, the full variable domain reads DGGITQSPKYLFRKEGQNVTLSCEQNLNHDAMYWYRQDPGQGLRLIYYSQIVNDFQKGDIAEGYSVSREKKESFPLTVTSAQKNPTAFYLCASIGQGVFFGPGTRLTVL.

In its sample, this clonotype was seen many times. The rearrangement links TRBV7-3 to TRBJ2-1, with 11 positions matching TRBD2. Unmatched junction bases numbered 3, after V lost 6 bases and J lost 5 bases. The CDR3 sequence is 14 residues long. CDR1 is SGHTA and CDR2 is FQGTGA in the germline V gene. CDR3 in amino acids: CASSIAGGNNEQFF. CDR3 bases: TGTGCCAGCAGTATAGCGGGGGGGAACAATGAGCAGTTCTTC.

Concerning this clonotype itself: A much more abundant neighbour one base away suggests this may be a read error. The chain couples TRBV6-1 to TRBJ1-4, with D maybe TRBD1 (5 bases). This CDR3 is 16 amino acids long. Trimming pared 5 bases from V and 7 bases from J, leaving 20 bases between. The germline V gene encodes CDR1 MNHNS and CDR2 SASEGT. For the CDR3, the DNA is TGTGCCAGCAGTCACGGTCCCGTCCCAGGGATTGAAAAACTGTTTTTT. It codes for CASSHGPVPGIEKLFF.

This clonotype was counted a few times. V gene TRBV10-3 combines with J gene TRBJ2-1; D may be TRBD1 or TRBD2 (6 bases each). The germline gives CDR1 ENHRY, CDR2 SYGVKD. The CDR3 runs 15 residues. V was trimmed by 10 bases and J by 8 bases, leaving 24 bases between them. The CDR3 here is CATKLLTGALDEQFF. The CDR3 nucleotides are TGTGCCACCAAACTCCTAACGGGGGCCTTAGATGAGCAGTTCTTC.

This clonotype was recorded many times. The chain recombines TRBV12-3 or TRBV12-4 with TRBJ2-1; TRBD2 matches at 11 bases. V was clipped by 6 bases and J by 3 bases; unmatched bases: 4. The CDR3 is 15 residues long. In DNA, the CDR3 is TGTGCCAGCAGATCGGGACTAGCGGACTACAATGAGCAGTTCTTC. It translates to CASRSGLADYNEQFF.

The chain employs TRBV3-1 and TRBJ1-5, with 12 bases matching TRBD1. Trimming at V came to 3 bases and at J to 7 bases, leaving 16 bases not matched to a gene. The CDR3 runs to 19 residues. Germline CDR1 and CDR2: LGHDT and YNNKEL (reference sequence). The CDR3 protein is CASSHGARDRGRVGQPQHF. The CDR3 DNA sequence: TGTGCCAGCAGCCATGGGGCCCGGGACAGGGGGCGCGTAGGGCAGCCCCAGCATTTT. Combining the CDR3 with reference TRBV3-1 and TRBJ1-5 gives the whole variable domain DTAVSQTPKYLVTQMGNDKSIKCEQNLGHDTMYWYKQDSKKFLKIMFSYNNKELIINETVPNRFSPKSPDKAHLNLHINSLELGDSAVYFCASSHGARDRGRVGQPQHFGDGTRLSIL.

This clonotype appeared many times. CDR3 sequence (DNA): TGTGCCAGCAGCCTGGCTGGGGACAATGAGCAGTTCTTC. Translation: CASSLAGDNEQFF. V gene TRBV7-8 combines with J gene TRBJ2-1; no definite D call. Germline CDR1 reads SGHVS; CDR2 reads FQNEAQ. V shed 5 bases and J shed 5 bases, with 10 bases lying between them. The CDR3 consists of 13 residues. The whole variable domain, filled in from reference TRBV7-8 and TRBJ2-1, reads GAGVSQSPRYKVAKRGQDVALRCDPISGHVSLFWYQQALGQGPEFLTYFQNEAQLDKSGLPSDRFFAERPEGSVSTLKIQRTQQEDSAVYLCASSLAGDNEQFFGPGTRLTVL.

This chain joins TRBV10-1 and TRBJ2-7, with TRBD1 as a possible D gene (6 bases). Deletions cut 5 bases from V and 0 bases from J, with 23 bases between. The CDR3 loop spans 18 amino acids. Germline CDR1 is WNHNN and CDR2 is SYGVQD (reference sequence). CDR3 sequence: CASSSFLGQLRISYEQYF. In nucleotides, the CDR3 is TGCGCCAGCAGTTCCTTCCTCGGACAGCTTAGAATCTCCTACGAGCAGTACTTC.

Comment on this clonotype: This sequence may be a read error, since a much larger clone differs from it by one base. The rearrangement links TRBV6-1 to TRBJ2-1, with TRBD2 matching over 10 bases. The CDR3 has 16 residues. In germline, CDR1 is MNHNS, CDR2 SASEGT. Trimming took 10 bases from V and 5 from J; bases not matched to a gene: 14. As DNA, the CDR3 is TGTGCCAACAGCCTACTTAGCGGGGGGAGCCACAATGAGCAGTTCTTC. Translating gives CANSLLSGGSHNEQFF.

This clonotype showed up just a few times. The gene calls are TRBV4-3 and TRBJ2-7; possibly TRBD1 for D (5 bases). Germline CDR1 reads LGHNA; CDR2 reads YSLEER. The CDR3 has 16 amino acids. V lost 0 bases, J lost 5 bases, and 17 bases lay in between. The CDR3 region has the DNA TGCGCCAGCAGCCAAGACTTCTGGCAGGGTACTCACGAGCAGTACTTC. It encodes CASSQDFWQGTHEQYF.

This clonotype was seen ten or more times. The chain carries TRBV28 and TRBJ1-6; D is perhaps TRBD1 (5 bases). Trimming cost V 7 bases and J 3 bases, with 10 bases left between them. The CDR3 contains 14 residues. From germline, CDR1 is MDHEN and CDR2 SYDVKM. The CDR3 region has the DNA TGTGCCAGCATGGGGGTCTTCTATAATTCACCCCTCCACTTT. Translated, it gives CASMGVFYNSPLHF.

This clonotype appeared a few times. This chain links TRBV19 with TRBJ2-1, with D unresolved. Trimming left V 3 bases short and J 8 bases short, with 8 bases between. Germline-derived CDR1 and CDR2 are LNHDA and SQIVND (reference sequence). The CDR3 runs 12 residues. This chain's CDR3 is CASSIRSDEQFF. CDR3 nucleotide sequence: TGTGCCAGTAGTATTCGGTCAGATGAGCAGTTCTTC.

This clonotype was counted at least ten times. The chain joins TRBV15 to TRBJ2-1; D not resolved. The CDR3 spans 13 residues. Germline loops: CDR1 LNHNV, CDR2 YYDKDF (reference sequence). Trimming shortened V by 4 bases and J by 9 bases, and 13 bases separated the two germline ends. CDR3 sequence reads: CATSTLLSSEQFF. In nucleotides, the CDR3 is TGTGCCACCAGCACCCTGTTGTCGAGTGAGCAGTTCTTC. The entire variable domain, with the rest obtained from reference TRBV15 and TRBJ2-1, is as follows: DAMVIQNPRYQVTQFGKPVTLSCSQTLNHNVMYWYQQKSSQAPKLLFHYYDKDFNNEADTPDNFQSRRPNTSFCFLDIRSPGLGDTAMYLCATSTLLSSEQFFGPGTRLTVL.

This clonotype was recorded at least ten times. The chain is built from TRBV28 and TRBJ2-2, with 12 bases matching TRBD2. Germline lookup yields CDR1 MDHEN and CDR2 SYDVKM. The CDR3 covers 17 residues. Losses at the gene ends were 6 bases for V and 5 bases for J; bases not matched to a gene: 10. The CDR3 DNA is TGTGCCAGCAGCGCTAGCGGGAGGGCCGTTTTGACCGGGGAGCTGTTTTTT. It specifies CASSASGRAVLTGELFF.

This clonotype was detected ten times or more. The V and J genes are TRBV12-3 or TRBV12-4 and TRBJ1-1, with 7 bases lining up with TRBD1. The CDR3 is made up of 17 amino acids. V was clipped by 4 bases and J by 4 bases; unmatched bases: 15. CDR3 DNA: TGTGCCAGCAGTTCAGGTTTGAGGGGGCGCTCGGGCACTGAAGCTTTCTTT. This encodes CASSSGLRGRSGTEAFF.

This clonotype came up many times. V gene TRBV6-1 combines with J gene TRBJ1-3; TRBD1 matches 10 bases. Germline V gives CDR1 MNHNS, CDR2 SASEGT. The V and J ends lost 6 bases and 2 bases, in that order; junction bases with no gene match: 7. This CDR3 contains 16 residues. The CDR3, as DNA: TGTGCCAGCAGAGACAGGGGGCCGAGACCTGGAAACACCATATATTTT. Translating gives CASRDRGPRPGNTIYF.